The rows below give T cell receptor beta chains drawn from one sample of a study of blood T cell repertoires in COVID-19. Assay used: immunoSEQ multiplex PCR; TCRdb lists only in-frame clones, some missing. The data hold tens of thousands of clones, with approximately 90% observed a single time. The specimen was peripheral blood. The receptors come from a man in his 70s with active or convalescent COVID-19. Each CDR3 is given without its conserved first and last residue. D genes are given only for firm matches. Size tells how often a clone was seen (once, few, many) or the class of an expanded clone, and some rows leave it out.

size	D	V	CDR3
-	-	TRBV7-2	ASSLSGTNTEAF
once	-	TRBV18	ASSPPSGSNYEQY
-	TRBD2	TRBV4-3	ASSQAGLAGPDTQY
-	-	TRBV7-3	ASSQSSVGELF
-	TRBD1	TRBV28	ASSLQHRGSDTQY
-	-	TRBV28	ASSVGGGGEQY
-	-	TRBV6-5	ASSYSPANYEQY
-	TRBD1	TRBV3-1/TRBV3-2	ASSQPTGPAGNTIY
once	TRBD1	TRBV10-2	ASRPGTDPYEQY
-	TRBD2	TRBV15	ATRAGLAGGGEQF
-	-	TRBV7-2	ASSLSRASSYNEQF
-	-	TRBV5-1	ASSSFQGAGGHEQY
-	TRBD1	TRBV28	ASSSGQGTGELF
few	-	TRBV9	ASSVGGSSNQPQH
-	TRBD1	TRBV7-9	ASSSTQGAGDTQY
-	TRBD1	TRBV7-9	ASSWTGGDEKLF
-	TRBD1	TRBV27	ASSNLGTANTEAF
-	TRBD2	TRBV10-3	AISDGLEGAGELF
-	TRBD1	TRBV4-1	ASSQVQGVYGYT
-	-	TRBV5-1	ASSLTGGEGANVLT
-	-	TRBV15	ATRGVHSNQPQH
-	TRBD2	TRBV18	ASSPSGLGRVGEQY
-	-	TRBV23-1	ASRTSGDTNQPQH
-	-	TRBV11-2	ASSPLGYEQY
-	TRBD2	TRBV27	ASTTSGEQF
-	-	TRBV28	ASRGTQGEKLF
few	TRBD1	TRBV28	ASRRTGGTNEQF
-	-	TRBV7-3	ASSNAAGRDGYT
-	-	TRBV9	ASSVDTRVYEQY
-	TRBD1	TRBV7-9	ASSLTGTGGNQPQH
-	TRBD1	TRBV18	ASSPLPGQVSHEAF
-	-	TRBV12-3/TRBV12-4	ASSRTDTYEQY
-	-	TRBV6-5	ASSIKQGASYEQY
-	-	TRBV7-9	ASSPGPTYEQY
-	-	TRBV6-5	ASTHTTMNTEAF
-	TRBD1	TRBV9	ASSFRTGRYTDTQY